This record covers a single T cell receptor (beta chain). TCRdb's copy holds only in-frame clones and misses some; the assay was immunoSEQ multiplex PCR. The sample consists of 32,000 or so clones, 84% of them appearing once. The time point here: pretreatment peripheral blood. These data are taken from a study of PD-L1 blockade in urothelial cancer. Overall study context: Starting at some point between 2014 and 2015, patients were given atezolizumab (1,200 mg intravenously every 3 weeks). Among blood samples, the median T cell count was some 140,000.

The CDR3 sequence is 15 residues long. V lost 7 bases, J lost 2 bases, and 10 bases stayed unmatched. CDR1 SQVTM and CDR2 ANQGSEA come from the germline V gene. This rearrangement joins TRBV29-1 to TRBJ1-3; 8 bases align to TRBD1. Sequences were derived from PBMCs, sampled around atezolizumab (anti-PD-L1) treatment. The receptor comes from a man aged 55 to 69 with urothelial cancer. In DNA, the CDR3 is TGCAGCGCTGCGACAGGGGATGTTGCTGGAAACACCATATATTTT. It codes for CSAATGDVAGNTIYF.